This T cell receptor beta chain derives from a study of T cell responses to AZD1222 COVID-19 vaccine. Only in-frame clones appear in the TCRdb table, and some are missing; sequencing was by immunoSEQ multiplex PCR. The data contain roughly 180,000 clones, about 89% of them singletons. With regard to this clone: Its cognate antigen is unknown.

The CDR3 covers 15 residues. The V gene's germline CDR1 is SGHTA and CDR2 FQGNSA. After removal of 5 bases from V and 6 bases from J, the junction contained 10 bases not matched to a gene. Findings and limits, study-wide: Every sample of the repertoires postdated the peak T cell response. Within unmutated variant regions lay the reported targets of nearly half of spike-specific TCRs.

The chain recombines TRBV7-2 with TRBJ2-7, with 10 bases fitting TRBD1. The specimen comprised peripheral blood, sampled on day 0 of MenACWY control vaccination. The source is an adult in good health. CDR3 protein: CASSPPGQGNGEQYF. CDR3 bases: TGTGCCAGCAGCCCTCCGGGACAGGGGAACGGCGAGCAGTACTTC.